One and the same sample provided the 22 T cell receptor beta chains below, sequenced in a study of human T cells and chemical hapten exposure. MiXCR, run by TCRdb on the 5' RACE reads, gives a single entry per CDR3 protein. Of 95,000 to 120,000 distinct CDR3 sequences listed, roughly a fifth are singletons. It was unfractionated whole blood from which total RNA was extracted. These receptors were collected from a human donor in good health.

The V gene is TRBV4-2, the J gene TRBJ2-7; no clear D. CDR3 length equals 17 residues. CDR1 and CDR2 (germline): LGHNA, YNFKEQ. V was clipped by 1 base and J by 6 bases, with 22 bases between them. CDR3 DNA: TGTGCCAGCAGCCAAGTAAGACCGCCGACCTTATCCGCCGAGCAGTACTTC. Its protein is CASSQVRPPTLSAEQYF.

The chain couples TRBV7-3 to TRBJ2-6; D possibly matches TRBD1 or TRBD2 (6 bases each). CDR3 length: 16 residues. Looked up from germline, CDR1 is SGHTA and CDR2 is FQGTGA. Trimming shortened V by 4 bases and J by 1 base, and 11 bases separated the two germline ends. The chain's CDR3 is CASSSKGGSGANVLTF. CDR3 DNA sequence: TGTGCCAGCAGCTCTAAGGGGGGTTCTGGGGCCAACGTCCTGACTTTC.

This clonotype was observed a few times. The V gene is TRBV11-2, the J gene TRBJ1-4, with D uncertain. There are 15 residues in the CDR3. With 4 bases removed from V and 5 bases from J, the gap between germline ends came to 14 bases. CDR1 SGHAT and CDR2 FQNNGV come from the germline V gene. The CDR3 DNA is TGTGCCAGCAGCTCCTCACGAGTCAGAAATGAAAAACTGTTTTTT. The encoded protein is CASSSSRVRNEKLFF.

This clonotype was recorded once. The chain carries TRBV6-6 and TRBJ2-7; 7 bases match TRBD2. This CDR3 is 18 amino acids long. Germline V gene data show CDR1 as MNHNY and CDR2 as SVGAGI (reference sequence). The J segment lost 3 bases and the V segment lost 5 bases, leaving 19 bases of the junction unmatched. The CDR3 reads CASSGVVAREAGIYEQYF. CDR3 DNA sequence: TGTGCCAGCAGTGGGGTCGTAGCACGGGAGGCCGGGATCTACGAGCAGTACTTC.

This chain links TRBV6-5 with TRBJ1-2; a possible D gene is TRBD1 (5 bases). V was trimmed by 2 bases and J by 4 bases, leaving 5 bases between them. The CDR3 is 12 residues long. Germline V gene sequence: CDR1 MNHEY, CDR2 SVGAGI. CDR3 in DNA: TGTGCCAGCAGTTACGGGGGCTATGGCTACACCTTC. This codes for CASSYGGYGYTF.

J is TRBJ2-7 and V is TRBV5-1; 9 bases line up with TRBD2. After removal of 3 bases from V and 3 bases from J, the junction contained 7 bases not matched to a gene. The CDR3 is made up of 15 amino acids. CDR1 and CDR2 (germline): SGHRS, YFSETQ. In DNA form, the CDR3 reads TGCGCCAGCAGCTCCCAGGGCGGGAGGGACTACGAGCAGTACTTC. Its protein product is CASSSQGGRDYEQYF.

This clonotype was recorded many times. The J gene is TRBJ1-5, the V gene TRBV27; D is possibly TRBD1 (6 bases). CDR1 is MNHEY, CDR2 SMNVEV, per germline (reference sequence). Trimming left V 6 bases short and J 6 bases short, with 12 bases between. This CDR3 spans 13 amino acids. CDR3 sequence reads: CASRVDRFQPQHF. Here the CDR3 DNA reads TGTGCCAGCAGAGTGGACAGATTTCAGCCCCAGCATTTT.

This clonotype was found a few times. The gene calls are TRBV7-8 and TRBJ2-7; D may be TRBD1 (6 bases). The length of the CDR3 is 15 residues. From germline, CDR1 is SGHVS and CDR2 FQNEAQ. The V end was cut by 2 bases, the J end by 3 bases, with 14 bases between. Written as DNA, the CDR3 is TGTGCCAGCAGCTTAAATGACAGGATAAACTACGAGCAGTACTTC. Protein: CASSLNDRINYEQYF.

This clonotype came up a few times. This chain links TRBV24-1 with TRBJ1-1; D gene uncertain. Germline-derived CDR1 and CDR2 are KGHDR and SFDVKD. The CDR3 is 15 residues long. V was clipped by 5 bases and J by 4 bases, with 16 bases between them. Written as DNA, the CDR3 is TGTGCCACCAGTGGCCAGGCGGCTGGGCGCACTGAAGCTTTCTTT. As protein: CATSGQAAGRTEAFF.

This chain joins TRBV28 and TRBJ2-4, with D perhaps matching TRBD1 or TRBD2 (5 bases each). Germline values: CDR1 MDHEN, CDR2 SYDVKM. Trimming pared 2 bases from V and 6 bases from J, leaving 8 bases between. This CDR3 comprises 13 residues. The CDR3 DNA is TGTGCCAGCAGTTTAGCAGGGAGAAACATTCAGTACTTC. Translating it yields CASSLAGRNIQYF. Full variable domain (rest looked up from reference TRBV28 and TRBJ2-4): DVKVTQSSRYLVKRTGEKVFLECVQDMDHENMFWYRQDPGLGLRLIYFSYDVKMKEKGDIPEGYSVSREKKERFSLILESASTNQTSMYLCASSLAGRNIQYFGAGTRLSVL.

The chain has TRBV28 and TRBJ1-2; D perhaps matches TRBD1 (6 bases). This CDR3 is 17 amino acids long. Germline V gives CDR1 MDHEN, CDR2 SYDVKM. Trimming shortened V by 5 bases and J by 8 bases, and 27 bases separated the two germline ends. Written as DNA, the CDR3 is TGTGCCAGCAGTCCTCTCTATCGGCAATCGTCTCAGGGGGGCTACACCTTC. Its translation: CASSPLYRQSSQGGYTF.

The CDR3 region is CASRRDRVRNEQYF. In DNA form, the CDR3 reads TGTGCCAGCAGAAGAGACAGGGTCAGGAACGAGCAGTACTTC. This chain links TRBV28 with TRBJ2-7, with TRBD1 matching over 7 bases. Losses at the gene ends were 6 bases for V and 5 bases for J; bases not matched to a gene: 10. The CDR3 is made up of 14 amino acids. Germline CDR1 MDHEN, CDR2 SYDVKM.

The chain recombines TRBV4-1 with TRBJ2-1; 10 nucleotides line up with TRBD2. The CDR3 runs to 17 residues. J lost 7 bases, V lost 1 base, and 10 bases had no gene match. CDR1 MGHRA and CDR2 YSYEKL come from the germline V gene. The CDR3 DNA reads as TGCGCCAGCAGCCAAGTAGATATGGGACTAGCGTCGAATGAGCAGTTCTTC. Translating gives CASSQVDMGLASNEQFF.

There are a few counts of this clonotype. The chain couples TRBV6-5 to TRBJ2-3; the match to TRBD2 covers 9 bases. This CDR3 comprises 17 residues. Germline V gene lookup returns CDR1 MNHEY and CDR2 SVGAGI. The V segment lost 4 bases and the J segment 4 bases; nucleotides outside the gene matches: 12. The CDR3 nucleotides are TGTGCCAGCAGTTCCCTCGGGATAGCGGGAGCAGCAGATACGCAGTATTTT. This gives the protein CASSSLGIAGAADTQYF.

The gene calls are TRBV12-3 or TRBV12-4 and TRBJ2-7, with a tentative D call TRBD2 (6 bases). The CDR3 consists of 15 residues. V was clipped by 3 bases and J by 3 bases, with 15 bases between them. The CDR3 bases are TGTGCCAGCAGTTTGAAGGTCGACGGGAGCTACGAGCAGTACTTC. It codes for CASSLKVDGSYEQYF.

V is TRBV7-3 and J is TRBJ2-5; D may be TRBD2 (5 bases). The CDR3 has 13 residues. V lost 5 bases, J lost 4 bases, and 11 bases lay in between. Looked up from germline, CDR1 is SGHTA and CDR2 is FQGTGA. This CDR3 reads CASSLDYRETQYF. CDR3 nucleotides: TGTGCCAGCAGCCTTGACTACCGAGAGACCCAGTACTTC.

This clonotype showed up just a few times. The genes are TRBV28 and TRBJ1-1, with no clear D. The germline V and J ends were trimmed by 4 bases and 2 bases, with 14 bases remaining between them. Per the germline V gene, CDR1 is MDHEN and CDR2 is SYDVKM. The CDR3 extends over 15 amino acids. The CDR3 sequence is CASSSLISINTEAFF. The CDR3 bases are TGTGCCAGCAGTTCACTTATCTCCATTAACACTGAAGCTTTCTTT.

This chain links TRBV27 with TRBJ1-1, with 9 bases identical to TRBD1. This CDR3 has 15 residues. J was trimmed by 4 bases and V by 5 bases; bases with no gene match: 8. CDR1 is MNHEY, CDR2 SMNVEV, per germline (reference sequence). In nucleotides, the CDR3 is TGTGCCAGCAGTCTCGGGACAGGGAAGGGCACTGAAGCTTTCTTT. Its protein product is CASSLGTGKGTEAFF.

This chain links TRBV11-2 with TRBJ2-1; 9 bases align to TRBD1. The V segment lost 5 bases and the J segment 4 bases; nucleotides outside the gene matches: 3. This CDR3 region has 14 residues. Germline V CDR1 and CDR2: SGHAT, FQNNGV. DNA for the CDR3: TGTGCCAGCAGCCCAGGACAGGGGTACAATGAGCAGTTCTTC. This gives the protein CASSPGQGYNEQFF. Filled out from reference TRBV11-2 and TRBJ2-1, the complete variable domain reads EAGVAQSPRYKIIEKRQSVAFWCNPISGHATLYWYQQILGQGPKLLIQFQNNGVVDDSQLPKDRFSAERLKGVDSTLKIQPAKLEDSAVYLCASSPGQGYNEQFFGPGTRLTVL.

CDR3 sequence: CASSPGNTGELFF. The CDR3 DNA is TGTGCCAGCAGCCCAGGGAACACCGGGGAGCTGTTTTTT. The rearrangement links TRBV6-4 to TRBJ2-2; D gene uncertain. The ends were cut back, 6 bases at V and 1 base at J, with 6 bases in the middle. Per germline, CDR1 MRHNA and CDR2 SNTAGT. The CDR3 loop spans 13 amino acids.

The gene calls are TRBV10-3 and TRBJ2-7; D may be TRBD2 (5 bases). The germline V and J ends were trimmed by 3 bases and 0 bases, with 15 bases remaining between them. Germline V lookup: CDR1 ENHRY, CDR2 SYGVKD. The CDR3 totals 16 residues. CDR3 residues: CAISDPPGGHSYEQYF. The CDR3 bases are TGTGCCATCAGTGACCCGCCTGGCGGGCACTCCTACGAGCAGTACTTC.

In its sample, this clonotype was seen many times. The rearrangement links TRBV11-1 to TRBJ1-5, with 9 bases matching TRBD1. CDR3 length equals 15 residues. The trim removed 5 bases at V and 1 base at J, leaving 3 bases unmatched. The germline gives CDR1 SGHAT, CDR2 FQDESV (reference sequence). This chain's CDR3 is CASSPGTGSNQPQHF. CDR3 DNA sequence: TGTGCCAGCAGCCCTGGGACAGGGAGCAATCAGCCCCAGCATTTT.